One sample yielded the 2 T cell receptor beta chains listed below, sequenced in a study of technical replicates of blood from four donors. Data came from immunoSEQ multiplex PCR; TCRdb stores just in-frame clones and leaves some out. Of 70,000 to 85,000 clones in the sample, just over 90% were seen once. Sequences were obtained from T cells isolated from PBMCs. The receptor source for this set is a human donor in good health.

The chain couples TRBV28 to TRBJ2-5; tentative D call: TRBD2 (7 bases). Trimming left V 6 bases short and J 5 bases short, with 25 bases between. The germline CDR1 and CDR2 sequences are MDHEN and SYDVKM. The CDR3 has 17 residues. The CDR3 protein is CASSLDPSGGGDETQYF. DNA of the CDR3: TGTGCCAGCAGCCTCGACCCTAGCGGAGGGGGGGACGAGACCCAGTACTTC.

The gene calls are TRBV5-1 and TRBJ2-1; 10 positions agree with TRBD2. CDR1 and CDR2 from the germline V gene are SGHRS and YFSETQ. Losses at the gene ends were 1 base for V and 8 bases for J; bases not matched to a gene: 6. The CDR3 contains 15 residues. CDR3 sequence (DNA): TGCGCCAGCAGCTTGCAACTAGCGGGGAGGGATGAGCAGTTCTTC. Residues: CASSLQLAGRDEQFF.